These T cell receptor beta chains were read from a single sample in a study of CD8 T cells in ankylosing spondylitis. TCRdb re-called the 5' RACE reads through MiXCR, storing one row per CDR3 protein. The table includes about 400,000 distinct CDR3 sequences, approximately 20% detected once. Sequenced sample: blood, either unsorted or a sorted T cell fraction (not recorded which). These receptor sequences come from a male donor with ankylosing spondylitis. CDR3s include the opening cysteine and the closing phenylalanine or tryptophan. The D gene is left open where the match is weak. Rows may omit the clone size; those that give it use once, few, many or a size class.

>TRBV18|16|many|NA|TRBJ1-1
TGTGCCAGCTCGTTCAATTTGGCAGATACGAACACTGAAGCTTTCTTT
CASSFNLADTNTEAFF
>TRBV6-2/TRBV6-3|14|few|NA|TRBJ2-3
TGTGCCAGCATTGACTCGCGGAGCACAGATACGCAGTATTTT
CASIDSRSTDTQYF
>TRBV9|12|few|NA|TRBJ2-2
TGTGCCAGCAGCTCTTCTTACGGGGAGCTGTTTTTT
CASSSSYGELFF
>TRBV14|15|NA|NA|TRBJ2-7
TGTGCCAGCAGTAAATCCCAGAGGGCGCTCTGGGAGCAGTACTTC
CASSKSQRALWEQYF
>TRBV5-1|14|few|TRBD1|TRBJ1-1
TGCGCCAGCAGCTCAAAGACAGGGGTTACTGAAGCTTTCTTT
CASSSKTGVTEAFF
>TRBV20-1|13|few|NA|TRBJ2-7
TGCAGTGCCGGGACTAGGCAGGGGGCCGAGCAGTACTTC
CSAGTRQGAEQYF
>TRBV5-1|18|NA|NA|TRBJ2-1
TGCGCCAGCAGCTTGCCGAGACGAACAGGGAGCTCCTACAATGAGCAGTTCTTC
CASSLPRRTGSSYNEQFF
>TRBV2|14|NA|NA|TRBJ1-1
TGTGCCAGCAGGGCAGGGACCTTGGACACTGAAGCTTTCTTT
CASRAGTLDTEAFF
>TRBV20-1|11|NA|TRBD2|TRBJ2-1
TGCAGTGCTCTAGCGGACAATGAGCAGTTCTTC
CSALADNEQFF
>TRBV27|14|NA|NA|TRBJ1-1
TGTGCCAGCAACATAAACAGGTTGGGCACTGAAGCTTTCTTT
CASNINRLGTEAFF
>TRBV11-1|18|few|TRBD2|TRBJ2-1
TGTGCCAGCAGCCCACGGGGGGGGAGGGCCAGTAATCTAAATGAGCAGTTCTTC
CASSPRGGRASNLNEQFF
>TRBV7-8|12|NA|NA|TRBJ1-1
TGTGCCAGCAGCCGGACTCGAGTTGAAGCTTTCTTT
CASSRTRVEAFF
>TRBV27|14|few|TRBD1|TRBJ2-7
TGTGCCAGCAGTGCCCGGGACAGCCACTACGAGCAGTACTTC
CASSARDSHYEQYF